A single sample gave rise to the 10 T cell receptor beta chains below, sequenced in a study of siplizumab effects on memory and regulatory T cells (dated by TCRdb to the late 2010s). Libraries were made using the immunoSEQ multiplex PCR assay. TCRdb limited this immuneACCESS table to in-frame rearrangements with V and J called. A share of clones is missing; checked studies link under half to unresolved V genes, and the rest is unexplained. The table for this sample lists roughly 100,000 clones; about 93% of them were counted only once. The ten largest clones represent approximately 0.67% of the sample. The specimen sequenced was Tregs sorted from blood. The receptors originated from a human donor in good health.

The chain uses TRBV30 and TRBJ1-2, with TRBD1 identical over 7 bases. The CDR3 covers 11 residues. The J segment lost 4 bases and the V segment lost 4 bases, leaving 0 bases of the junction unmatched. Germline V gene lookup returns CDR1 GTSNPN and CDR2 SVGIG (reference sequence). The DNA for the CDR3 is TGTGCCTGGAACAGGGGCTATGGCTACACCTTC. Protein: CAWNRGYGYTF. Complete variable domain (other parts from reference TRBV30 and TRBJ1-2): SQTIHQWPATLVQPVGSPLSLECTVEGTSNPNLYWYRQAAGRGLQLLFYSVGIGQISSEVPQNLSASRPQDRQFILSSKKLLLSDSGFYLCAWNRGYGYTFGSGTRLTVV.

Concerning this clone: This likely comes from a read error, as the CDR3 has no conserved phenylalanine or tryptophan at its end. The chain recombines TRBV5-6 with TRBJ1-1; D uncertain. This CDR3 is built from 14 residues. CDR1 is SGHDT, CDR2 YYEEEE, per germline. The V end lost 2 bases, the J end lost 6 bases, and 14 bases lay between the germline ends. The CDR3 coding sequence is TGTGCCAGCAGCTTTACTCTTATTTCGGCTGAAGCTTTCCTT. Its protein product is CASSFTLISAEAFL.

This clone showed up just a few times. The chain has TRBV5-1 and TRBJ2-4, with D perhaps assigned TRBD1 or TRBD2 (6 bases each). The germline V and J ends were trimmed by 1 base and 8 bases, with 16 bases remaining between them. From germline, CDR1 is SGHRS and CDR2 YFSETQ. The CDR3 totals 15 residues. The CDR3 loop reads CASSLSPGARDIQYF. CDR3 DNA sequence: TGCGCCAGCAGCTTGAGTCCGGGGGCGCGTGACATTCAGTACTTC.

This chain connects TRBV9 to TRBJ1-2, with D tentatively TRBD1 (5 bases). Germline V gene sequence: CDR1 SGDLS, CDR2 YYNGEE. The CDR3 consists of 17 residues. Deletions cut 3 bases from V and 1 base from J, with 19 bases between. CDR3 sequence reads: CASSGPRLEGSNYGYTF. In DNA form, the CDR3 reads TGTGCCAGCAGCGGACCGAGACTTGAGGGGAGTAACTATGGCTACACCTTC.

The chain combines TRBV18 with TRBJ2-7; TRBD2 matches at 9 bases. The germline gives CDR1 KGHSH, CDR2 LQKENI. This CDR3 has 16 amino acids. The junction had 10 bases not matched to a gene; V was cut back by 2 bases and J by 5 bases. The CDR3 loop is CASSPIVGLAFHEQYF. In DNA, the CDR3 is TGTGCCAGCTCACCAATAGTGGGACTAGCTTTCCACGAGCAGTACTTC. The full variable domain, in which reference TRBV18 and TRBJ2-7 provide the parts outside the CDR3, is NAGVMQNPRHLVRRRGQEARLRCSPMKGHSHVYWYRQLPEEGLKFMVYLQKENIIDESGMPKERFSAEFPKEGPSILRIQQVVRGDSAAYFCASSPIVGLAFHEQYFGPGTRLTVT.

The rearrangement uses TRBV7-2 and TRBJ2-1, with D unresolved. The CDR3 is 16 amino acids. V lost 0 bases to trimming and J lost 10 bases, with 19 bases between them. Per germline, CDR1 SGHTA and CDR2 FQGNSA. CDR3 nucleotide sequence: TGTGCCAGCAGCTTAGCGGGGTTTGTGCATACAAGAGAGCAGTTCTTC. Its protein is CASSLAGFVHTREQFF. Together with reference TRBV7-2 and TRBJ2-1, the CDR3 gives the full variable domain: GAGVSQSPSNKVTEKGKDVELRCDPISGHTALYWYRQSLGQGLEFLIYFQGNSAPDKSGLPSDRFSAERTGGSVSTLTIQRTQQEDSAVYLCASSLAGFVHTREQFFGPGTRLTVL.

Only one count was recorded for this clone. The chain couples TRBV4-1 to TRBJ2-7; TRBD1 matches 9 bases. The V segment lost 0 bases and the J segment 6 bases; nucleotides outside the gene matches: 9. The CDR3 totals 16 residues. CDR1 and CDR2 from the germline V gene are MGHRA and YSYEKL. This CDR3 reads CASSQEWRQGVREQYF. In nucleotides, the CDR3 is TGCGCCAGCAGCCAAGAGTGGAGACAGGGGGTCCGCGAGCAGTACTTC.

The chain couples TRBV4-2 to TRBJ1-2; TRBD1 matches at 7 bases. The germline V gene encodes CDR1 LGHNA and CDR2 YNFKEQ. V trimming: 0 bases; J trimming: 8 bases; junction bases outside the gene matches: 6. CDR3 length: 14 residues. The CDR3 bases are TGTGCCAGCAGCCAAGAGGGGGCAGGGGGAGGCTACACCTTC. This encodes CASSQEGAGGGYTF.

The J gene is TRBJ1-2, the V gene TRBV4-3; D not resolved. Germline CDR1 is LGHNA and CDR2 is YSLEER. This CDR3 contains 15 residues. V was clipped by 0 bases and J by 4 bases, with 12 bases between them. This chain's CDR3 is CASSQDVEGAYGYTF. The DNA for the CDR3 is TGCGCCAGCAGCCAAGATGTGGAGGGTGCCTATGGCTACACCTTC.

V and J are TRBV11-2 and TRBJ1-2; 7 nucleotides agree with TRBD1. The trim removed 5 bases at V and 4 bases at J, leaving 19 bases unmatched. This CDR3 spans 18 amino acids. Germline V lookup: CDR1 SGHAT, CDR2 FQNNGV. CDR3 nucleotide sequence: TGTGCCAGCAGCCAGAGTCCCCTTAAAACAGGGGTGAGCTATGGCTACACCTTC. This encodes CASSQSPLKTGVSYGYTF.